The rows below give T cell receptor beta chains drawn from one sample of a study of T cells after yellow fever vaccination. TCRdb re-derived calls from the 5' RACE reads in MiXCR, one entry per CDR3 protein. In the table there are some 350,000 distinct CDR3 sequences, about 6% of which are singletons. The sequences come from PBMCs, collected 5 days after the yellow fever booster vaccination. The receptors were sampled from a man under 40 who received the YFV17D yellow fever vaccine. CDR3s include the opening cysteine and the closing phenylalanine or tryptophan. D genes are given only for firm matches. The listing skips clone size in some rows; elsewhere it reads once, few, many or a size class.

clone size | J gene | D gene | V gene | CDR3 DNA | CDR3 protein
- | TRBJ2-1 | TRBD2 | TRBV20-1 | TGCAGTGCTTCCAGCGGGGGGCGGGGGTTCTACAATGAGCAGTTCTTC | CSASSGGRGFYNEQFF
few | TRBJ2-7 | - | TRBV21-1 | TGTGCCAGCAGCAAAACCGCGGGACGGACCTACGAGCAGTACTTC | CASSKTAGRTYEQYF
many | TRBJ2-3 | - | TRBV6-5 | TGTGCCAGCAGTTACAGTCTTAACACAGATACGCAGTATTTT | CASSYSLNTDTQYF
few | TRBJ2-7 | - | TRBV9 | TGTGCCAGCAGCGGAGGGCCGATTTCCTACGAGCAGTACTTC | CASSGGPISYEQYF
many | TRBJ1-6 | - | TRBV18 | TGTGCCAGCTCACCAGGGCAGGGTGATAATTCACCCCTCCACTTT | CASSPGQGDNSPLHF
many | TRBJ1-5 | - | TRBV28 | TGTGCCAGCAGTTATCAGCCCCAGCATTTT | CASSYQPQHF
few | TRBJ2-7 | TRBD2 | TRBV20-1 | TGCAGTGCCTCGACTAGCGACCAGGGGCAGTACTTC | CSASTSDQGQYF
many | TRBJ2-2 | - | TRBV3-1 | TGTGCCAGCAGCCAAGGAACAGGGAGGCACACCGGGGAGCTGTTTTTT | CASSQGTGRHTGELFF
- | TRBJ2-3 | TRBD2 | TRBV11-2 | TGTGCCAGCAGCTTTATGGGCGGGAGCCCCCCCCCAGATACGCAGTATTTT | CASSFMGGSPPPDTQYF
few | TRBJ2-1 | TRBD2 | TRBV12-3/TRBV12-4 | TGTGCCAGCAGCCAGGGACTAGCGGACAATGAGCAGTTCTTC | CASSQGLADNEQFF
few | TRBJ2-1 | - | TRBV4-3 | TGCGCCAGCAGCCAAGGTTCTAGCTGGGTGATTGGTGAGCAGTTCTTC | CASSQGSSWVIGEQFF
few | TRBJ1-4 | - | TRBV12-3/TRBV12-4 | TGTGCCAGCAGTTTCGGGTCCCCTGGGGAAAAACTGTTTTTT | CASSFGSPGEKLFF
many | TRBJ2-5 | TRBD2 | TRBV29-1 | TGCAGCGTTGAAGACCCGGGACTAGCGGCGATCCAAGAGACCCAGTACTTC | CSVEDPGLAAIQETQYF
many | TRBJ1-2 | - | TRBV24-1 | TGTGCCACCAGTGATCCCGGCCAGCGGGGTGGCTACACCTTC | CATSDPGQRGGYTF
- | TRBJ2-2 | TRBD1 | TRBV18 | TGTGCCAGCTCGGGCCGACAGGGGACCGGGGAGCTGTTTTTT | CASSGRQGTGELFF
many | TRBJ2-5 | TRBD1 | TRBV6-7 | TGTGCCAGCAGTTTGTTTGGATTGACAGGGCGGGAGACCCAGTACTTC | CASSLFGLTGRETQYF
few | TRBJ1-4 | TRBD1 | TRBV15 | TGTGCCACCAGCAGAGTCCGGGACAGCTCTAATGAAAAACTGTTTTTT | CATSRVRDSSNEKLFF
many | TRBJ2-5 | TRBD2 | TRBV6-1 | TGTGCCAGCAGTGAAACTGGACTAGCGGAGACCCAGTACTTC | CASSETGLAETQYF
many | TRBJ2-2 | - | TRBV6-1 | TGTGCCAGCAGGGGCCAACCCTGGGCCGGGGAGCTGTTTTTT | CASRGQPWAGELFF
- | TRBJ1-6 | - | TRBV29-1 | TGCAGCGTTGAAGATTTAAGAGGTCAATCACCCCTCCACTTT | CSVEDLRGQSPLHF
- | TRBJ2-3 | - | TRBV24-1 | TGTGCCACCAGTGATGCGACAGGCGGCACAGATACGCAGTATTTT | CATSDATGGTDTQYF
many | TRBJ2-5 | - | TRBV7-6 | TGTGCCAGCAGCTTAGTAGAGTACCAAGAGACCCAGTACTTC | CASSLVEYQETQYF
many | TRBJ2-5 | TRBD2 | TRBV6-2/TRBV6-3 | TGTGCCAGCAGCCGAGGACTAGCGGGCCAGTACTTC | CASSRGLAGQYF
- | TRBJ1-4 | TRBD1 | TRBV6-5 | TGTGCCAGCAGTTGGGGCAGGGGGAGAGAAAAACTGTTTTTT | CASSWGRGREKLFF
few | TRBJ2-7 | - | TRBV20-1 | TGCAGTGCTAGGTCCGAGGGGGTAGGGTACGAGCAGTACTTC | CSARSEGVGYEQYF
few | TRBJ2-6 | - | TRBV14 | TGTGCCAGCAGCCAAGACCCAGGCAGGGGAATTAAGCTCTCTGGGGCCAACGTCCTGACTTTC | CASSQDPGRGIKLSGANVLTF
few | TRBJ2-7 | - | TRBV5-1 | TGCGCCAGCAGCTTGCTCGGCGTCTCCGAGCAGTACTTC | CASSLLGVSEQYF
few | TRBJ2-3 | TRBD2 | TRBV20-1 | TGCAGTGCTAGAAAGGGACTAGCGGGAGTGGGTTACAGCACAGATACGCAGTATTTT | CSARKGLAGVGYSTDTQYF
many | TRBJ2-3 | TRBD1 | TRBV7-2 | TGTGCCAGCAGCGCCGACAGGGGACTTAGGGATACGCAGTATTTT | CASSADRGLRDTQYF
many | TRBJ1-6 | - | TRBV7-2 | TGTGCCAGCAGCTTGCTCAATTCACCCCTCCACTTT | CASSLLNSPLHF
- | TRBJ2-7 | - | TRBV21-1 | TGTGCCAGTCCCTTGAGTGGGCAGGGGGGAGCCTACGAGCAGTACTTC | CASPLSGQGGAYEQYF